The 9 T cell receptor beta chains below all came from one sample that was sequenced in a study of CD8+ T cells in alopecia areata. Treatment reported: oral pan-JAK inhibitor, 5-10 mg twice daily. Extraction of RNA preceded its reverse transcription into cDNA, which served as the sequencing template. The table came from immunoSEQ multiplex PCR; TCRdb's copy has only in-frame clones and leaves some out. This sample has some 210,000 clones, with around 65% found just once. The material sequenced was CD4+ T cells sorted from blood, taken between weeks 44 and 45, from a patient treated with tofacitinib. Receptors were obtained from a human donor with alopecia areata.

The CDR3: CAWSVARTGELFF. CDR3 DNA: TGTGCCTGGAGTGTCGCGAGAACCGGGGAGCTGTTTTTT. J is TRBJ2-2 and V is TRBV30, with no clear D. Germline values: CDR1 GTSNPN, CDR2 SVGIG (reference sequence). With 0 bases removed from V and 5 bases from J, the gap between germline ends came to 7 bases. The CDR3 has 13 amino acids.

This rearrangement joins TRBV2 to TRBJ1-1, with D unresolved. The length of the CDR3 is 12 residues. With 7 bases removed from V and 6 bases from J, the gap between germline ends came to 12 bases. The germline CDR1 and CDR2 sequences are SNHLY and FYNNEI. DNA of the CDR3: TGTGCCAGCACCATAGGGAGGGCTGAAGCTTTCTTT. Encoded protein: CASTIGRAEAFF. The full variable domain, rest sourced from reference TRBV2 and TRBJ1-1, is EPEVTQTPSHQVTQMGQEVILRCVPISNHLYFYWYRQILGQKVEFLVSFYNNEISEKSEIFDDQFSVERPDGSNFTLKIRSTKLEDSAMYFCASTIGRAEAFFGQGTRLTVV.

The CDR3 loop is CASSHSGGQYF. CDR3 nucleotides: TGTGCCAGCAGCCACAGCGGAGGGCAGTACTTC. The chain employs TRBV14 and TRBJ2-7, with a weak D call TRBD2 (5 bases). The CDR3 totals 11 residues. V shed 3 bases and J shed 9 bases, with 9 bases lying between them. CDR1 is SGHDN and CDR2 is FVKESK in the germline V gene.

With respect to this clone: Other DNA sequences of this sample code for an identical CDR3. The chain employs TRBV4-1 and TRBJ2-3, with D possibly matching TRBD2 (6 bases). The CDR3 is 15 amino acids. Trimming stripped 0 bases from V and 1 base from J, with 8 bases between. CDR1 is MGHRA and CDR2 is YSYEKL in the germline V gene. CDR3 nucleotides: TGCGCCAGCAGCCAAGATGGACTACGCACAGATACGCAGTATTTT. Translated, it gives CASSQDGLRTDTQYF.

The J gene is TRBJ1-6, the V gene TRBV18; a weak D match, TRBD1 (6 bases). V was trimmed by 5 bases and J by 5 bases, leaving 19 bases between them. Germline lookup yields CDR1 KGHSH and CDR2 LQKENI. The CDR3 contains 17 residues. The CDR3 bases are TGTGCCAGCTCAACGGGGAGGACAGCAGAAAATAATTCACCCCTCCACTTT. Encoded protein: CASSTGRTAENNSPLHF.

Details on this clone: The junction does not match germline at one end; this may be a read error. This sequence joins TRBV2 and TRBJ1-1; D ambiguous. There are 12 residues in the CDR3. CDR1 and CDR2 from the germline V gene are SNHLY and FYNNEI. This chain's CDR3 is CASIRSNTEAFF. The DNA of the CDR3 is TGTGCAAGCATAAGGAGTAACACTGAAGCTTTCTTT.

V is TRBV29-1 and J is TRBJ2-3, with TRBD2 matching 7 bases. This CDR3 contains 14 residues. CDR1 and CDR2 (germline): SQVTM, ANQGSEA. Trimming at V came to 4 bases and at J to 5 bases, leaving 9 bases not matched to a gene. CDR3 residues: CSVGGTTKGDTQYF. The CDR3 nucleotides read TGCAGCGTTGGGGGGACTACTAAGGGAGATACGCAGTATTTT.

This clone has a handful of counts. The chain has TRBV11-2 and TRBJ1-2, with TRBD1 matching 8 bases. The V segment lost 5 bases and the J segment 8 bases; nucleotides outside the gene matches: 13. Germline V gene data show CDR1 as SGHAT and CDR2 as FQNNGV. The CDR3 sequence is 15 residues long. The DNA of the CDR3 is TGTGCCAGCAGCCTCGGACAGGGAGAACCCTTAGGCTACACCTTC. Its translation: CASSLGQGEPLGYTF.

The V gene is TRBV5-1, the J gene TRBJ1-1; 9 bases are shared with TRBD1. V shed 4 bases, J shed 9 bases, and the junction held 7 bases outside the gene matches. The V gene's germline CDR1 is SGHRS and CDR2 YFSETQ. The CDR3 is made up of 13 amino acids. The chain's CDR3 is CASSRRDREQAFF. The CDR3 DNA sequence: TGCGCCAGCAGCCGCCGGGACAGGGAACAAGCTTTCTTT.